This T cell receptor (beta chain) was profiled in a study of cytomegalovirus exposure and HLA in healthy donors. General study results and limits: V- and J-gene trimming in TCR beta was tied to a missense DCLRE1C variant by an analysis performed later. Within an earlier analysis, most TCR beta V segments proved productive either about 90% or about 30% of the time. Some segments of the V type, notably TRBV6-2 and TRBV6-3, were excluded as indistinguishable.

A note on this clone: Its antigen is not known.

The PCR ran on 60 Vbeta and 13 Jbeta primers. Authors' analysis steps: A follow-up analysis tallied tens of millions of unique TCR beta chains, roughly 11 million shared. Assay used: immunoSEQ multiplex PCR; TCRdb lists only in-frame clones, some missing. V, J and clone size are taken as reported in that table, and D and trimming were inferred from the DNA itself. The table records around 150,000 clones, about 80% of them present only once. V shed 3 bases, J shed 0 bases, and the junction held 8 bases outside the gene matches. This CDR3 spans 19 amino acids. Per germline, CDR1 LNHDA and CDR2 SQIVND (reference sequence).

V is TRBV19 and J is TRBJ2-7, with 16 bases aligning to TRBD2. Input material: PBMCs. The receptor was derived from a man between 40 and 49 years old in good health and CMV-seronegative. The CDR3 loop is CASSIRSGTSGGASYEQYF. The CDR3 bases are TGTGCCAGTAGTATTAGGTCCGGGACTAGCGGGGGGGCCTCCTACGAGCAGTACTTC.